This TCR beta chain was retrieved from a study of regulatory T cells in long-lasting Graves disease. Broader study findings: Among the persistent patients, roughly 2,500 public clonotypes were shared, more than the approximately 1,000 shared among new patients.

This clonotype was detected many times. Its matching antigen is unknown. The germline gives CDR1 SNHLY, CDR2 FYNNEI. The V and J ends lost 7 bases and 1 base, in that order; junction bases with no gene match: 3. CDR3 size: 14 residues. Time point described: newly diagnosed GD, antithyroid drugs for less than 3 months. The authors made the TCR library using RNA they extracted from PBMCs. Arm-PCR of CDR3 regions with iRepertoire HTBI primers generated TCR beta libraries. Each CDR3 protein gets one entry after TCRdb re-called the multiplex PCR reads with MiXCR. The sample records more than 300,000 distinct CDR3 sequences, 15% to 20% being singletons. The data were also submitted as part of a second study, on T cells in Graves' hyperthyroidism and ophthalmopathy.

Sequencing was performed on peripheral blood mononuclear cells (PBMCs), taken at new diagnosis, from a patient treated with antithyroid drugs. The chain couples TRBV2 to TRBJ2-3, with TRBD1 matching 9 bases. This TCR derives from a woman aged 18-29 years with Graves disease. The CDR3 DNA reads TGTGCCAGCATGCGGGACAGGGGCACAGATACGCAGTATTTT. It is translated as CASMRDRGTDTQYF.